The sequence of this TCR beta chain was determined in a study of blood T cell repertoires in COVID-19. Clones were sequenced by immunoSEQ multiplex PCR, and TCRdb holds only the in-frame ones, with some missing. The profile shows 500,000 or so clones, roughly 90% of them singletons. On this clone: Other DNA sequences in this specimen translate into the identical CDR3.

The CDR3 is 13 residues long. The ends were cut back, 5 bases at V and 5 bases at J, with 12 bases in the middle. The germline V gene encodes CDR1 SGHVS and CDR2 FNYEAQ. This sequence was found in a woman under 30 who had recovered from COVID-19. The gene calls are TRBV7-6 and TRBJ2-5, with a tentative D call TRBD1 (6 bases). Sequencing was performed on PBMCs or T cells enriched from blood (not recorded which). CDR3: CASSPTGGETQYF. CDR3 bases: TGTGCCAGCAGCCCGACAGGTGGGGAGACCCAGTACTTC.